Listed below are T cell receptor beta chains from one sample, sequenced in a study of glioma-infiltrating T cells. TCRdb itself ran the multiplex PCR reads through MiXCR, one entry per CDR3 protein. The table includes 95,000 to 150,000 distinct CDR3 sequences, roughly 25% detected once. Sequencing was done on a sample of glioma tissue, nonneoplastic brain tissue, or PBMCs (not recorded which). The receptor set was obtained from a human donor with low-grade glioma or glioblastoma, undergoing nonglioma brain surgery, or in good health (not recorded which). CDR3s include the opening cysteine and the closing phenylalanine or tryptophan. D genes are given only for firm matches. Clone size appears in some rows only: once, few, many, or a class for an expanded clone.

V: TRBV6-2/TRBV6-3
size: many
J: TRBJ2-7
D: -
DNA: TGTGCCAGCAGTTATCACTCGGCCTCCTACGAGCAGTACTTC
CDR3: CASSYHSASYEQYF

V: TRBV27
size: many
J: TRBJ2-5
D: -
DNA: TGTGCCAGCAGTTTATCATCCCATGGGGAGGAGACCCAGTACTTC
CDR3: CASSLSSHGEETQYF

V: TRBV7-8
size: many
J: TRBJ1-4
D: -
DNA: TGTGCCAGCAGCAACCAGGGGTTGGGGAAACTGTTTTTT
CDR3: CASSNQGLGKLFF

V: TRBV7-9
size: -
J: TRBJ1-5
D: TRBD1
DNA: TGTGCCAGCGGGATTGACAGGGAAGGAGGCAATCAGCCCCAGCATTTT
CDR3: CASGIDREGGNQPQHF

V: TRBV28
size: many
J: TRBJ2-3
D: TRBD2
DNA: TGTGCCAGCAGAGAACTAGCGGGAGGGGGAGATACGCAGTATTTT
CDR3: CASRELAGGGDTQYF

V: TRBV27
size: many
J: TRBJ2-3
D: -
DNA: TGTGCCAGCAGTTTTTCGAGCACAGATACGCAGTATTTT
CDR3: CASSFSSTDTQYF

V: TRBV20-1
size: many
J: TRBJ2-7
D: TRBD1
DNA: TGCAGTGCTAGTCGAGGGGACAGGGGGTACGAGCAGTACTTC
CDR3: CSASRGDRGYEQYF

V: TRBV6-1
size: many
J: TRBJ1-6
D: -
DNA: TGTGCCAGCAGTTATCTTGCGGCCAGCTCCTATAATTCACCCCTCCACTTT
CDR3: CASSYLAASSYNSPLHF

V: TRBV2
size: many
J: TRBJ1-5
D: -
DNA: TGTGCCAGCAGTGAGTGGAGATCCGGCAATCAGCCCCAGCATTTT
CDR3: CASSEWRSGNQPQHF

V: TRBV5-1
size: many
J: TRBJ2-1
D: TRBD1
DNA: TGCGCCAGCAGCTGGAGACAGGGGGCCCACAATGAGCAGTTCTTC
CDR3: CASSWRQGAHNEQFF

V: TRBV2
size: many
J: TRBJ2-1
D: -
DNA: TGTGCCAGCAGTGCCGGGACCCTCTCCTACAATGAGCAGTTCTTC
CDR3: CASSAGTLSYNEQFF

V: TRBV20-1
size: many
J: TRBJ1-2
D: TRBD1
DNA: TGCAGTGCAGGGACAGGAAACTACTATGGCTACACCTTC
CDR3: CSAGTGNYYGYTF

V: TRBV29-1
size: many
J: TRBJ2-1
D: -
DNA: TGCAGCGCTCGTCACGGGAAGGGGTACAATGAGCAGTTCTTC
CDR3: CSARHGKGYNEQFF

V: TRBV10-3
size: many
J: TRBJ2-3
D: -
DNA: TGTGCCATCAGTGGGGACAACACAGATACGCAGTATTTT
CDR3: CAISGDNTDTQYF